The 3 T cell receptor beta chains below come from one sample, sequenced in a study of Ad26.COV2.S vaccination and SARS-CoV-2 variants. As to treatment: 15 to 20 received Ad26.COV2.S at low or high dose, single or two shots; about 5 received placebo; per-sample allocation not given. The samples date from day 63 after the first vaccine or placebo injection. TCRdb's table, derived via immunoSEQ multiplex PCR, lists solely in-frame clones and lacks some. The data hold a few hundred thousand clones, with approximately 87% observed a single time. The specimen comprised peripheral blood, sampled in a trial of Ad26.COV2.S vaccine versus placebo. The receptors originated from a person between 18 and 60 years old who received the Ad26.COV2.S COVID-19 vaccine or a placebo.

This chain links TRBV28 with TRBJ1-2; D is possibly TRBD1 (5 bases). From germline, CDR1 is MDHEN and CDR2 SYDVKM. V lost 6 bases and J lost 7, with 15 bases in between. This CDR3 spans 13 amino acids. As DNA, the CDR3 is TGTGCCAGCAGAATGACAGAAGGGGTTGGCTACACCTTC. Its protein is CASRMTEGVGYTF.

The CDR3 region is CASSGDYNEQFF. The CDR3 coding sequence is TGCGCCAGCAGCGGGGACTACAATGAGCAGTTCTTC. This chain connects TRBV5-1 to TRBJ2-1; D is ambiguous. This CDR3 is built from 12 residues. CDR1 is SGHRS and CDR2 is YFSETQ in the germline V gene. Trimming shortened V by 4 bases and J by 3 bases, and 5 bases separated the two germline ends.

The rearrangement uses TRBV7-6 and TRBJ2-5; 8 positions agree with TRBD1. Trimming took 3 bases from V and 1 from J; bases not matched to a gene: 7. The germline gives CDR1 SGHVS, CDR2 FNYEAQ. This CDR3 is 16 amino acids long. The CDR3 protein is CASSFLGQAIQETQYF. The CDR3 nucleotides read TGTGCCAGCAGCTTCCTGGGACAGGCCATCCAAGAGACCCAGTACTTC.